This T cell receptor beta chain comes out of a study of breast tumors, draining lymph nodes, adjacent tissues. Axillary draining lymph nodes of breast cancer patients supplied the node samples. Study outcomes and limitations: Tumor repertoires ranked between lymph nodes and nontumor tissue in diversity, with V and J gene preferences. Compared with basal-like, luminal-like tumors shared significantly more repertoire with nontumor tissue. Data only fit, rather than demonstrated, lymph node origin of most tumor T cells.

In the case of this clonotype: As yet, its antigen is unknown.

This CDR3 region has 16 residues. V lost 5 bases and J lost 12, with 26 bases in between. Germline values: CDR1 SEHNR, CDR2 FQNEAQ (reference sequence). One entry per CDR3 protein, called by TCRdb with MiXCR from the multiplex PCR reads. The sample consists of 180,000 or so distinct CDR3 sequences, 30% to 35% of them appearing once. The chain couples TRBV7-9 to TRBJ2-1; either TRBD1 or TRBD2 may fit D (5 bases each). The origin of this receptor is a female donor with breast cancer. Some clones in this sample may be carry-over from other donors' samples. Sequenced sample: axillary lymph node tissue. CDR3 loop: CASSQRDGRSTDTQFF. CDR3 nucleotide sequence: TGTGCCAGCAGCCAACGGGACGGTAGAAGCACAGATACGCAGTTCTTC.